What follows are 25 T cell receptor beta chains derived from one specimen sequenced in a study of blood T cells in healthy people across ages. Next came a second PCR, run for 7 to 11 cycles, which used a sample-barcoded 5' primer along with a J-beta primer mix. From the 5' RACE reads, TCRdb called clonotypes with MiXCR, one entry per CDR3 protein. This table holds around 1,000,000 distinct CDR3 sequences, 20% to 25% found once. These data were likewise used in another study, on T cells of mothers and their children.

The sequenced sample was blood. These receptors originate from a girl aged 2 to 9 in good health.

The chain is built from TRBV20-1 and TRBJ2-5, with 10 positions matching TRBD2. The CDR3 runs to 13 residues. J lost 3 bases, V lost 3 bases, and 1 base had no gene match. Germline loops: CDR1 DFQATT, CDR2 SNEGSKA (reference sequence). CDR3: CSASTSGEETQYF. The CDR3 bases are TGCAGTGCTAGTACTAGCGGGGAAGAGACCCAGTACTTC.

Only a few counts were recorded for this clonotype. The rearrangement joins TRBV5-1 to TRBJ2-3; a possible D gene is TRBD1 (6 bases). V lost 3 bases and J 3 bases, leaving 14 bases between the germline ends. The CDR3 extends over 15 amino acids. CDR1 is SGHRS, CDR2 YFSETQ, per germline. The CDR3 DNA reads TGCGCCAGCAGCTCCACAGGGTATAGTACAGATACGCAGTATTTT. Translated: CASSSTGYSTDTQYF.

This clonotype showed up just a few times. This chain joins TRBV7-2 and TRBJ1-4, with D perhaps TRBD1 (5 bases). V was clipped by 2 bases and J by 13 bases, with 14 bases between them. Germline V gene data show CDR1 as SGHTA and CDR2 as FQGNSA. CDR3 length equals 13 residues. CDR3 protein: CASSLKKGLGLFF. CDR3 coding DNA: TGTGCCAGCAGCTTAAAAAAGGGACTTGGACTGTTTTTT.

The J gene is TRBJ1-1, the V gene TRBV28; weak D call: TRBD1 (6 bases). Germline loops: CDR1 MDHEN, CDR2 SYDVKM. The CDR3 contains 14 residues. V was trimmed by 3 bases and J by 5 bases, leaving 13 bases between them. In DNA, the CDR3 is TGTGCCAGCAGTTTGAAAGGGGGTCGAACTGAAGCTTTCTTT. Protein product: CASSLKGGRTEAFF. The variable domain in full, with the rest retrieved from reference TRBV28 and TRBJ1-1, is DVKVTQSSRYLVKRTGEKVFLECVQDMDHENMFWYRQDPGLGLRLIYFSYDVKMKEKGDIPEGYSVSREKKERFSLILESASTNQTSMYLCASSLKGGRTEAFFGQGTRLTVV.

This clonotype was counted many times. CDR3 in DNA: TGTGCCAGCAGTCACGGAGGCAGAGGGTACTTC. Protein product: CASSHGGRGYF. The chain recombines TRBV6-2 or TRBV6-3 with TRBJ2-4, with D possibly matching TRBD2 (5 bases). Trimming stripped 5 bases from V and 15 bases from J, with 14 bases between. The CDR3 is made up of 11 amino acids. Germline V gives CDR1 MNHEY, CDR2 SVGEGT.

This clonotype was counted many times. The chain carries TRBV27 and TRBJ1-1; D possibly corresponds to TRBD1 (5 bases). The CDR3 is 14 amino acids. Germline loops: CDR1 MNHEY, CDR2 SMNVEV (reference sequence). With 5 bases removed from V and 1 base from J, the gap between germline ends came to 11 bases. The CDR3 reads CASSRTSGNTEAFF. As DNA, the CDR3 is TGTGCCAGCAGTAGGACATCAGGGAACACTGAAGCTTTCTTT.

This clonotype was detected a few times. J is TRBJ2-2 and V is TRBV28; tentatively, D is TRBD1 (6 bases). The germline V gene encodes CDR1 MDHEN and CDR2 SYDVKM. Trimming removed 5 bases from V and 6 bases from J, with 7 bases in between. The CDR3 sequence is 12 residues long. CDR3 nucleotides: TGTGCCAGCAGTAAGGGGGCCGGGGAGCTGTTTTTT. Protein: CASSKGAGELFF.

This clonotype was seen only a few times. J is TRBJ2-2 and V is TRBV27; D is uncertain. This CDR3 is 14 amino acids long. Trimming removed 7 bases from V and 5 bases from J, with 14 bases in between. Per germline, CDR1 MNHEY and CDR2 SMNVEV (reference sequence). CDR3 nucleotide sequence: TGTGCCAGCAAAAGGTGGATCGGGACCGGGGAGCTGTTTTTT. Amino acid sequence: CASKRWIGTGELFF.

V is TRBV7-9 and J is TRBJ2-7; TRBD1 matches at 9 bases. CDR1 is SEHNR and CDR2 is FQNEAQ in the germline V gene (reference sequence). This CDR3 has 15 amino acids. The junction had 11 bases not matched to a gene; V was cut back by 4 bases and J by 7 bases. CDR3 amino acids: CASSSPQQGALEQYF. CDR3 in DNA: TGTGCCAGCAGCTCGCCACAACAGGGGGCATTAGAGCAGTACTTC.

This clonotype was recorded a few times. The V gene is TRBV7-2, the J gene TRBJ2-3; D ambiguous. The CDR3 contains 15 residues. Per the germline V gene, CDR1 is SGHTA and CDR2 is FQGNSA. V lost 0 bases and J 0 bases, leaving 7 bases between the germline ends. CDR3 sequence (DNA): TGTGCCAGCAGCTTAGCTAGCATTAGCACAGATACGCAGTATTTT. It yields the protein CASSLASISTDTQYF.

The chain carries TRBV29-1 and TRBJ2-7, with D perhaps TRBD1 (5 bases). There are 13 residues in the CDR3. The germline gives CDR1 SQVTM, CDR2 ANQGSEA. With 3 bases removed from V and 4 bases from J, the gap between germline ends came to 13 bases. The CDR3 bases are TGCAGCGTTGATATGGACAATGGGTACGAGCAGTACTTC. Amino acids: CSVDMDNGYEQYF.

The chain joins TRBV27 to TRBJ1-1; D not certain. Germline V gives CDR1 MNHEY, CDR2 SMNVEV (reference sequence). The CDR3 loop spans 14 amino acids. V lost 8 bases, J lost 7 bases, and 20 bases lay in between. This CDR3 is CASLKLGNPREAFF. The CDR3 nucleotides are TGTGCCAGCCTAAAACTGGGGAACCCGCGTGAAGCTTTCTTT.

The chain has TRBV29-1 and TRBJ2-1; D may match TRBD1 or TRBD2 (6 bases each). Germline CDR1 SQVTM, CDR2 ANQGSEA. V dropped 1 base and J dropped 4 bases, with 17 bases sitting between them. CDR3 length equals 16 residues. CDR3 DNA: TGCAGCGTTGAAGGGGGGGTGGAGGGGGTGTACAATGAGCAGTTCTTC. Translation: CSVEGGVEGVYNEQFF.

The table lists this clonotype with a few counts. The chain combines TRBV4-1 with TRBJ2-1, with 8 positions matching TRBD2. Per germline, CDR1 MGHRA and CDR2 YSYEKL. V gave up 4 bases and J gave up 7 bases; unmatched junction bases: 9. This CDR3 comprises 15 residues. CDR3 sequence (DNA): TGCGCCAGCAGCCCGGTACTAGCGGTGGTAAATGAGCAGTTCTTC. This translates into CASSPVLAVVNEQFF.

The chain recombines TRBV24-1 with TRBJ2-5; D is possibly TRBD2 (6 bases). CDR3 length: 16 residues. CDR1 is KGHDR and CDR2 is SFDVKD in the germline V gene. Trimming stripped 3 bases from V and 4 bases from J, with 17 bases between. The CDR3 DNA follows: TGTGCCACCAGTGATGGGCTTCGTGGCGGGGTAGAGACCCAGTACTTC. Amino acid sequence: CATSDGLRGGVETQYF.

This clonotype was detected only a few times. V usage is TRBV6-5 and J usage is TRBJ1-2, with TRBD1 matching 9 bases. V lost 2 bases to trimming and J lost 7 bases; unmatched junction nucleotides: 5. Germline V CDR1 and CDR2: MNHEY, SVGAGI. There are 14 residues in the CDR3. The chain's CDR3 is CASSYDGTGSGYTF. CDR3 bases: TGTGCCAGCAGTTACGACGGGACAGGGAGTGGCTACACCTTC.

The chain has TRBV20-1 and TRBJ2-1, with D perhaps matching TRBD1 (6 bases). This CDR3 is 14 amino acids long. Germline CDR1 reads DFQATT; CDR2 reads SNEGSKA (reference sequence). Trimming pared 0 bases from V and 4 bases from J, leaving 10 bases between. The CDR3 DNA reads TGCAGTGCTAGAGACCGACAGGATTACAATGAGCAGTTCTTC. As protein: CSARDRQDYNEQFF.

This chain joins TRBV9 and TRBJ2-5; no reliable D call. TRBJ2-7 matches the DNA end more closely, so the J call is doubtful. Per germline, CDR1 SGDLS and CDR2 YYNGEE. This CDR3 has 12 residues. The CDR3 reads CASSGWLDEQYF. The CDR3 coding sequence is TGTGCCAGCAGCGGATGGTTGGACGAGCAGTACTTC.

The chain uses TRBV6-1 and TRBJ1-1; D possibly corresponds to TRBD1 (5 bases). The CDR3 has 14 residues. Germline V gene sequence: CDR1 MNHNS, CDR2 SASEGT. Trimming cost V 5 bases and J 3 bases, with 13 bases left between them. The CDR3 sequence: CASSPSRVDTEAFF. The CDR3 DNA reads as TGTGCCAGCAGTCCTAGCAGGGTGGACACTGAAGCTTTCTTT.

This clonotype was seen only a few times. The junction departs from the called germline gene at one end, perhaps through a read error. The chain links TRBV4-1 to TRBJ2-7; TRBD2 matches at 11 bases. Per the germline V gene, CDR1 is MGHRA and CDR2 is YSYEKL. There are 14 residues in the CDR3. In DNA, the CDR3 is TGCGCCAGCAGCCAAGGAGACCCACTAGCGGGAGTAGTGTTC. This sequence encodes CASSQGDPLAGVVF.

There are many counts of this clonotype. This chain connects TRBV7-2 to TRBJ2-5; D not certain. V was pared by 3 bases and J by 7 bases, with 30 bases between. The CDR3 is 19 amino acids. Per the germline V gene, CDR1 is SGHTA and CDR2 is FQGNSA. The CDR3 bases are TGTGCCAGCAGCTTTAGTGCCGGGCCCCCGGGCAGCAAATTGGGGACCCAGTACTTC. It is translated as CASSFSAGPPGSKLGTQYF.

The genes are TRBV5-4 and TRBJ2-5; 8 bases align to TRBD2. The V and J ends lost 4 bases and 5 bases, in that order; junction bases with no gene match: 10. Germline lookup yields CDR1 SGHNT and CDR2 YYREEE (reference sequence). CDR3 size: 15 residues. CDR3 nucleotides: TGTGCCAGCAGCGTAGGGGGGACTAGGACGGAGACCCAGTACTTC. Translated: CASSVGGTRTETQYF. The variable domain in full, with the rest retrieved from reference TRBV5-4 and TRBJ2-5, is ETGVTQSPTHLIKTRGQQVTLRCSSQSGHNTVSWYQQALGQGPQFIFQYYREEENGRGNFPPRFSGLQFPNYSSELNVNALELDDSALYLCASSVGGTRTETQYFGPGTRLLVL.

This clonotype was seen only a few times. The chain carries TRBV20-1 and TRBJ2-1; TRBD1 agrees at 9 bases. From germline, CDR1 is DFQATT and CDR2 SNEGSKA (reference sequence). The CDR3 has 16 residues. J was trimmed by 8 bases and V by 0 bases; bases with no gene match: 11. CDR3 loop: CSARDFQDRGVDEQFF. The CDR3 DNA is TGCAGTGCTAGAGATTTTCAGGACAGGGGAGTAGATGAGCAGTTCTTC.

The chain links TRBV13 to TRBJ2-3, with 7 bases lining up with TRBD2. Germline V gene sequence: CDR1 PRHDT, CDR2 FYEKMQ (reference sequence). After removal of 6 bases from V and 4 bases from J, the junction contained 16 bases not matched to a gene. The CDR3 is made up of 17 amino acids. CDR3: CASRPQVGLGHPDTQYF. CDR3 coding DNA: TGTGCCAGCAGGCCTCAGGTTGGACTAGGGCATCCAGATACGCAGTATTTT. The variable domain in full, completed from reference TRBV13 and TRBJ2-3, reads AAGVIQSPRHLIKEKRETATLKCYPIPRHDTVYWYQQGPGQDPQFLISFYEKMQSDKGSIPDRFSAQQFSDYHSELNMSSLELGDSALYFCASRPQVGLGHPDTQYFGPGTRLTVL.

This clonotype was observed a handful of times. The chain carries TRBV7-8 and TRBJ2-5; D is possibly TRBD1 (5 bases). Trimming cost V 5 bases and J 3 bases, with 13 bases left between them. Germline CDR1 is SGHVS and CDR2 is FQNEAQ. The CDR3 extends over 14 amino acids. The CDR3 nucleotides read TGTGCCAGCAGCCCACCCGGACAAGAAGAGACCCAGTACTTC. Amino acids: CASSPPGQEETQYF.